This entry is about one T cell receptor (beta chain). The data belong to a study of blood T cell repertoires in COVID-19. Study at large: Samples came from the United States, Italy and Spain, spanning acute and convalescent COVID-19.

The participants were between 18 and 89 years old and came from under 25 US areas. Cohorts were assigned according to the clinical history that participants reported. Recovery among Cohort 3 donors was established by two negative PCRs, clearance, or symptom resolution. Profiled with immunoSEQ multiplex PCR; TCRdb holds only in-frame clones, not every one. Of about 180,000 clones listed, 70% to 85% are singletons. The J segment lost 6 bases and the V segment lost 3 bases, leaving 5 bases of the junction unmatched. Per germline, CDR1 LNHDA and CDR2 SQIVND (reference sequence). This CDR3 contains 15 residues.

The chain recombines TRBV19 with TRBJ1-2; 12 bases agree with TRBD1. Specimen: PBMCs or T cells enriched from blood (not recorded which). The receptor comes from a man in his forties or fifties who had recovered from COVID-19. In DNA form, the CDR3 reads TGTGCCAGTAGTATCCGGGACAGGGGGCGAAATGGCTACACCTTC. Its protein is CASSIRDRGRNGYTF. The variable domain in full, with the rest retrieved from reference TRBV19 and TRBJ1-2, is DGGITQSPKYLFRKEGQNVTLSCEQNLNHDAMYWYRQDPGQGLRLIYYSQIVNDFQKGDIAEGYSVSREKKESFPLTVTSAQKNPTAFYLCASSIRDRGRNGYTFGSGTRLTVV.